This entry lists 29 T cell receptor beta chains sequenced from one sample in a study of blood T cell repertoires in COVID-19. The assay was immunoSEQ multiplex PCR, and TCRdb's table has in-frame clones only and misses some. Of around 150,000 clones in the sample, around 85% were seen once. Sample: peripheral blood. The origin of the receptors is a man in his sixties or seventies with acute or convalescent COVID-19.

The rearrangement links TRBV7-9 to TRBJ2-3; 8 bases map to TRBD2. Germline loops: CDR1 SEHNR, CDR2 FQNEAQ (reference sequence). There are 15 residues in the CDR3. J lost 6 bases, V lost 3 bases, and 8 bases had no gene match. The CDR3 sequence: CASSFGSGNIDTQYF. CDR3 DNA: TGTGCCAGCAGCTTTGGTAGCGGGAACATTGATACGCAGTATTTT.

The table lists this clone with a count of one. The V call is TRBV25-1, the J call TRBJ1-4; D might be TRBD1 (5 bases). Trimming removed 6 bases at V and 0 bases at J, with 8 bases between. The germline V gene encodes CDR1 MGHDK and CDR2 SYGVNS. The CDR3 length is 14 residues. CDR3 in amino acids: CASREGPTNEKLFF. CDR3 nucleotides: TGTGCCAGCAGGGAGGGGCCAACTAATGAAAAACTGTTTTTT. Looking up the rest from reference TRBV25-1 and TRBJ1-4 gives the full variable domain: EADIYQTPRYLVIGTGKKITLECSQTMGHDKMYWYQQDPGMELHLIHYSYGVNSTEKGDLSSESTVSRIRTEHFPLTLESARPSHTSQYLCASREGPTNEKLFFGSGTQLSVL.

This chain joins TRBV6-2 or TRBV6-3 and TRBJ1-5; the match to TRBD1 covers 8 bases. Trimming at V came to 5 bases and at J to 4 bases, leaving 13 bases not matched to a gene. Germline CDR1 and CDR2: MNHEY and SVGEGT. CDR3 length: 17 amino acids. The CDR3 is CASSLPDRALPNQPQHF. The CDR3 DNA follows: TGTGCCAGCAGTCTACCGGACAGGGCGCTTCCAAATCAGCCCCAGCATTTT.

The rearrangement links TRBV6-5 to TRBJ2-7, with 10 bases fitting TRBD2. The CDR3 contains 14 residues. The germline CDR1 and CDR2 sequences are MNHEY and SVGAGI. V lost 5 bases and J lost 5; bases outside the gene matches: 6. CDR3 sequence reads: CASSPGLAWDEQYF. The DNA of the CDR3 is TGTGCCAGCAGTCCGGGACTAGCGTGGGACGAGCAGTACTTC.

V gene TRBV9 combines with J gene TRBJ2-7, with TRBD1 as a possible D gene (6 bases). There are 14 residues in the CDR3. Trimming cost V 3 bases and J 7 bases, with 17 bases left between them. Germline values: CDR1 SGDLS, CDR2 YYNGEE. Here the CDR3 DNA reads TGTGCCAGCAGCGCTCTACAGGGTTTGGGGGAGCAGTACTTC. It yields the protein CASSALQGLGEQYF.

CDR3 DNA: TGTGCCAGCAGGGACAGGGCGAGGGGCACTGAAGCTTTCTTT. Its translation: CASRDRARGTEAFF. V and J are TRBV6-5 and TRBJ1-1; TRBD1 aligns across 8 bases. The CDR3 runs 14 residues. From germline, CDR1 is MNHEY and CDR2 SVGAGI. The ends lost 6 bases at V and 4 bases at J; junction bases unmatched: 7.

This chain links TRBV5-1 with TRBJ2-1, with 16 nucleotides matching TRBD2. CDR1 and CDR2 (germline): SGHRS, YFSETQ. Losses at the gene ends were 4 bases for V and 7 bases for J; bases not matched to a gene: 23. This CDR3 has 22 residues. The CDR3 DNA sequence: TGCGCCAGCAGCCCGGGACTAGCGGGAGGGCCGAGATTTCCGAGGGGCCTGAATGAGCAGTTCTTC. This sequence encodes CASSPGLAGGPRFPRGLNEQFF. The full variable domain, its missing parts supplied by reference TRBV5-1 and TRBJ2-1, is KAGVTQTPRYLIKTRGQQVTLSCSPISGHRSVSWYQQTPGQGLQFLFEYFSETQRNKGNFPGRFSGRQFSNSRSEMNVSTLELGDSALYLCASSPGLAGGPRFPRGLNEQFFGPGTRLTVL.

In DNA, the CDR3 is TGTGCCAGCAGCCCATTGGGACAGCCGAACACTGAAGCTTTCTTT. This encodes CASSPLGQPNTEAFF. This chain connects TRBV9 to TRBJ1-1; 7 bases are shared with TRBD1. After removal of 4 bases from V and 1 base from J, the junction contained 7 bases not matched to a gene. This CDR3 contains 15 residues. The V gene's germline CDR1 is SGDLS and CDR2 YYNGEE.

This chain connects TRBV9 to TRBJ2-2; 9 bases match TRBD2. V lost 0 bases, J lost 7 bases, and 10 bases stayed unmatched. Germline lookup yields CDR1 SGDLS and CDR2 YYNGEE. The length of the CDR3 is 17 residues. The CDR3 loop is CASSVGPAGGPGGELFF. DNA of the CDR3: TGTGCCAGCAGCGTAGGTCCCGCGGGAGGGCCGGGCGGGGAGCTGTTTTTT.

This clone was observed a few times. The rearrangement links TRBV27 to TRBJ2-7, with 7 bases aligning to TRBD1. The V gene's germline CDR1 is MNHEY and CDR2 SMNVEV (reference sequence). The CDR3 sequence is 15 residues long. The J segment lost 3 bases and the V segment lost 0 bases, leaving 5 bases of the junction unmatched. In nucleotides, the CDR3 is TGTGCCAGCAGTTTATCCTTGACAGGGAACTACGAGCAGTACTTC. Residues: CASSLSLTGNYEQYF.

In this sample, this clone turned up once. The chain has TRBV5-1 and TRBJ1-2; 9 bases map to TRBD1. The CDR3 contains 15 residues. Germline V gene data show CDR1 as SGHRS and CDR2 as YFSETQ. With 3 bases clipped from V and 7 bases from J, the junction kept 10 bases outside the gene matches. The CDR3 nucleotides read TGCGCCAGCAGCTCAGCCGGGACAGGGACCGGTGGCTACACCTTC. It codes for CASSSAGTGTGGYTF.

V usage is TRBV6-6 and J usage is TRBJ2-2; D may be TRBD1 (7 bases). CDR1 is MNHNY and CDR2 is SVGAGI in the germline V gene (reference sequence). Trimming took 2 bases from V and 1 from J, leaving 11 bases between them. CDR3 length: 16 residues. CDR3 in amino acids: CASSYGGGRNTGELFF. CDR3 sequence (DNA): TGTGCCAGCAGTTACGGAGGGGGCAGGAACACCGGGGAGCTGTTTTTT.

This chain uses TRBV19 with TRBJ2-7, with D perhaps TRBD2 (6 bases). This CDR3 has 14 residues. Germline V lookup: CDR1 LNHDA, CDR2 SQIVND (reference sequence). Trimming shortened V by 3 bases and J by 2 bases, and 11 bases separated the two germline ends. The CDR3 bases are TGTGCCAGTAGTATGGGGCGGGGTCCCTACGAGCAGTACTTC. Translation: CASSMGRGPYEQYF.

The genes are TRBV28 and TRBJ1-5, with 9 bases aligning to TRBD1. CDR3 size: 12 residues. J gave up 7 bases and V 6 bases, and 1 base lay outside the gene matches. Germline CDR1 MDHEN, CDR2 SYDVKM. This CDR3 is CASRTGGQPQHF. CDR3 nucleotide sequence: TGTGCCAGCAGGACAGGGGGGCAGCCCCAGCATTTT.

The chain is built from TRBV5-4 and TRBJ2-3; 13 nucleotides agree with TRBD2. There are 15 residues in the CDR3. The germline V gene encodes CDR1 SGHNT and CDR2 YYREEE (reference sequence). The junction had 5 bases not matched to a gene; V was cut back by 4 bases and J by 6 bases. The CDR3 is CASSRTSGSMDTQYF. The CDR3 DNA sequence: TGTGCCAGCAGCAGGACTAGCGGGAGTATGGATACGCAGTATTTT.

As concerns this clone: Other DNA sequences from this sample encode an identical CDR3 as well. This sequence joins TRBV19 and TRBJ2-2; 8 bases are shared with TRBD2. CDR3 length: 15 amino acids. V was pared by 3 bases and J by 0 bases, with 0 bases of the junction left unmatched. CDR1 is LNHDA, CDR2 SQIVND, per germline (reference sequence). CDR3 sequence (DNA): TGTGCCAGTAGTATTAGCGGGGCGAACACCGGGGAGCTGTTTTTT. Residues: CASSISGANTGELFF.

The chain combines TRBV29-1 with TRBJ1-3; TRBD1 aligns across 8 bases. The CDR3 spans 14 residues. In germline, CDR1 is SQVTM, CDR2 ANQGSEA. Trimming removed 3 bases from V and 4 bases from J; junction bases left unmatched: 5. The CDR3 nucleotides read TGCAGCGTTGATCAGGGGGCTGCGGGAAACACCATATATTTT. Its translation: CSVDQGAAGNTIYF.

The chain joins TRBV12-5 to TRBJ2-1, with D maybe TRBD1 (6 bases). Germline V CDR1 and CDR2: LGHNT, FRNRAP. This CDR3 has 13 amino acids. Trimming left V 6 bases short and J 6 bases short, with 12 bases between. This CDR3 reads CASGRGQGNEQFF. The CDR3 DNA sequence: TGTGCTAGTGGCAGGGGCCAGGGCAATGAGCAGTTCTTC.

This clone has ten or more counts. This sequence joins TRBV20-1 and TRBJ1-1; 9 nucleotides match TRBD1. The junction had 2 bases not matched to a gene; V was cut back by 6 bases and J by 6 bases. Germline V CDR1 and CDR2: DFQATT, SNEGSKA (reference sequence). This CDR3 is 11 amino acids long. The CDR3 nucleotides are TGCAGTGCCGGACAGGGGCCTGAAGCTTTCTTT. It translates to CSAGQGPEAFF.

Only one count was recorded for this clone. This chain links TRBV18 with TRBJ2-3, with D possibly matching TRBD2 (5 bases). The V end lost 5 bases, the J end lost 2 bases, and 11 bases lay between the germline ends. Germline V gene lookup returns CDR1 KGHSH and CDR2 LQKENI. The CDR3 length is 14 residues. The CDR3 loop is CASSANGNTDTQYF. The CDR3 DNA follows: TGTGCCAGCTCAGCGAACGGGAACACAGATACGCAGTATTTT.

The V and J genes are TRBV30 and TRBJ2-3; 9 bases align to TRBD2. The CDR3 runs to 16 residues. The ends lost 0 bases at V and 7 bases at J; junction bases unmatched: 11. Germline-derived CDR1 and CDR2 are GTSNPN and SVGIG (reference sequence). The CDR3 DNA reads as TGTGCCTGGAGTGTACGCGCGGCGGGAGGGCTAAATACGCAGTATTTT. Its translation: CAWSVRAAGGLNTQYF.

The gene calls are TRBV6-5 and TRBJ1-6, with a weak D call TRBD1 (5 bases). V shed 6 bases and J shed 9 bases, with 18 bases lying between them. Germline V gene sequence: CDR1 MNHEY, CDR2 SVGAGI. The CDR3 is made up of 15 amino acids. This CDR3 reads CASSLGGGVGSPLHF. CDR3 coding DNA: TGTGCCAGCAGCTTGGGCGGGGGAGTTGGTTCACCCCTCCACTTT.

The chain employs TRBV15 and TRBJ2-2, with TRBD1 matching over 10 bases. CDR1 is LNHNV, CDR2 YYDKDF, per germline (reference sequence). The V segment lost 0 bases and the J segment 9 bases; nucleotides outside the gene matches: 7. This CDR3 comprises 16 residues. CDR3 sequence: CATSRDRQGAGRELFF. CDR3 nucleotides: TGTGCCACCAGCAGAGATAGACAGGGGGCAGGCAGGGAGCTGTTTTTT.

Only a few counts were recorded for this clone. The V call is TRBV4-3, the J call TRBJ2-3; D might be TRBD1 (6 bases). The V end lost 0 bases, the J end lost 7 bases, and 17 bases lay between the germline ends. Germline V lookup: CDR1 LGHNA, CDR2 YSLEER. The CDR3 contains 16 residues. The DNA for the CDR3 is TGCGCCAGCAGCCAAGATCAACGTGGGACACCCAATACGCAGTATTTT. Protein: CASSQDQRGTPNTQYF.

In this sample, this clone turned up a few times. This sequence joins TRBV5-1 and TRBJ2-2, with 14 bases matching TRBD2. This CDR3 is built from 18 residues. CDR1 is SGHRS, CDR2 YFSETQ, per germline. After removal of 4 bases from V and 5 bases from J, the junction contained 10 bases not matched to a gene. The CDR3 nucleotides are TGCGCCAGCAGCATAGGGACTAGCGGGAGCGGAGTTACCGGGGAGCTGTTTTTT. This translates into CASSIGTSGSGVTGELFF. Supplemented by reference TRBV5-1 and TRBJ2-2, the full variable domain reads KAGVTQTPRYLIKTRGQQVTLSCSPISGHRSVSWYQQTPGQGLQFLFEYFSETQRNKGNFPGRFSGRQFSNSRSEMNVSTLELGDSALYLCASSIGTSGSGVTGELFFGEGSRLTVL.

The chain combines TRBV5-5 with TRBJ1-5, with TRBD1 identical over 7 bases. Losses at the gene ends were 0 bases for V and 4 bases for J; bases not matched to a gene: 1. The length of the CDR3 is 14 residues. Germline V CDR1 and CDR2: SGHKS, YYEKEE (reference sequence). The CDR3 spells CASSLVTGNQPQHF. In DNA form, the CDR3 reads TGTGCCAGCAGCTTGGTGACAGGGAATCAGCCCCAGCATTTT.

Points on this clone: At the DNA level, this CDR3 is encoded by other sequences in the same sample as well. The rearrangement links TRBV19 to TRBJ1-1; TRBD1 matches 10 bases. Germline V gene lookup returns CDR1 LNHDA and CDR2 SQIVND (reference sequence). The CDR3 is made up of 14 amino acids. With V trimmed by 6 bases and J by 1 base, 2 bases remained unmatched. This CDR3 is CASRRDRGNTEAFF. The CDR3 DNA follows: TGTGCCAGTAGGCGGGACAGGGGGAACACTGAAGCTTTCTTT.

The J gene is TRBJ1-2, the V gene TRBV14, with 7 bases aligning to TRBD1. This CDR3 is 14 amino acids long. V was clipped by 4 bases and J by 4 bases; unmatched bases: 6. Looked up from germline, CDR1 is SGHDN and CDR2 is FVKESK. CDR3 sequence reads: CASSPGTVVYGYTF. The DNA of the CDR3 is TGTGCCAGCAGCCCCGGGACAGTAGTCTATGGCTACACCTTC.

V usage is TRBV28 and J usage is TRBJ1-5, with D uncertain. CDR1 is MDHEN and CDR2 is SYDVKM in the germline V gene. The CDR3 extends over 15 amino acids. Deletions cut 7 bases from V and 2 bases from J, with 15 bases between. CDR3 coding DNA: TGTGCCAGCAAAGGAGGGCAGCCCCGCAATCAGCCCCAGCATTTT. It specifies CASKGGQPRNQPQHF.